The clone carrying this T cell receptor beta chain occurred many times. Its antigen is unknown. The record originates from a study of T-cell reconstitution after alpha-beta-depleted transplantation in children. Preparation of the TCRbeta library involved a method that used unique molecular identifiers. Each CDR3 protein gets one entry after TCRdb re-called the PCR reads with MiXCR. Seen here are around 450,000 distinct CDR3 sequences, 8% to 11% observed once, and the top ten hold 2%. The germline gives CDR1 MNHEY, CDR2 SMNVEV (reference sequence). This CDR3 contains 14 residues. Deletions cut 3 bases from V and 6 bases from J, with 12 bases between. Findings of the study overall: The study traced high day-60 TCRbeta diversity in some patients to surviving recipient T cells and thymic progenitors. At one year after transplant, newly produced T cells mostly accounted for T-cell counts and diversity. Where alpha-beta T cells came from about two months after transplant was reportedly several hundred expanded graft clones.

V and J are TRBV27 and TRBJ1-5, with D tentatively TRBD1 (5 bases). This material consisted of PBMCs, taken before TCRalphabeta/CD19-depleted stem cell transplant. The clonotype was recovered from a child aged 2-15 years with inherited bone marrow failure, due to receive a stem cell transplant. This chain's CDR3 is CASSFGGDGQPQHF. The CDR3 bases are TGTGCCAGCAGTTTTGGCGGGGACGGTCAGCCCCAGCATTTT.